This TCR beta chain was observed in a study of T cells in Graves' hyperthyroidism and ophthalmopathy. V lost 2 bases and J lost 7; bases outside the gene matches: 8. Germline V gene lookup returns CDR1 GTSNPN and CDR2 SVGIG (reference sequence). The CDR3 sequence is 14 residues long. This clonotype has a count of ten or more. It was RNA transcripts that yielded the amplified TCR beta CDR3 regions. Primed by the HTBI set, a first-round RT-PCR was run on the TCR CDR3. TCRdb reanalysed the multiplex PCR reads using MiXCR and keeps one entry per CDR3 protein. The table has 650,000 to 750,000 distinct CDR3 sequences, around 13% seen once. Patients aged 18 to 65 had newly diagnosed hyperthyroidism lasting under 2 months. Isolation of PBMCs was performed on around 10 ml fresh peripheral blood.

The chain combines TRBV30 with TRBJ1-5, with TRBD1 matching over 7 bases. The sequenced material came from blood. The TCR sequence derives from a woman between 18 and 30 years old with Graves' hyperthyroidism. As DNA, the CDR3 is TGTGCCTGGAGTACCGGGACAGTAAACCAGCCCCAGCATTTT. Translating gives CAWSTGTVNQPQHF.